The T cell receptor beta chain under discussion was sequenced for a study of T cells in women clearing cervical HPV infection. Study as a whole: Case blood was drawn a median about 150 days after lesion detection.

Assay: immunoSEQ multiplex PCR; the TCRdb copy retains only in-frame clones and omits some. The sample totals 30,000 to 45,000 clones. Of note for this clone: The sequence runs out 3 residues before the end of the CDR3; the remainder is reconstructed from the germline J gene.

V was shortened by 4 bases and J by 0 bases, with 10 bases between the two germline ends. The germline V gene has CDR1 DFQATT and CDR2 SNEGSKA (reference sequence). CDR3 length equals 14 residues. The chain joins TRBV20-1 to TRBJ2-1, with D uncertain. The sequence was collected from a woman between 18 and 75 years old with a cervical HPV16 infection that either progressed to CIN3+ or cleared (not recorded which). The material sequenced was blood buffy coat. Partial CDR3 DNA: TGCAGTGCTAAGACTCAAACCTCCTACAATGAG. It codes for CSAKTQTSYNE. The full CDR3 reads CSAKTQTSYNEQFF.